These 20 T cell receptor beta chains share one sample of origin, sequenced in a study of T cell responses to AZD1222 COVID-19 vaccine. Produced via immunoSEQ multiplex PCR; TCRdb's table is partial and in-frame only. In the table there are roughly 120,000 clones, approximately 94% of which are singletons. The sequences come from peripheral blood, collected 28 days after the second AZD1222 dose. These receptors all stem from an adult who received the AZD1222 COVID-19 vaccine.

The rearrangement links TRBV30 to TRBJ1-2, with 9 bases lining up with TRBD1. V shed 5 bases and J 4 bases; nucleotides not matched to a gene: 14. Germline V gene data show CDR1 as GTSNPN and CDR2 as SVGIG (reference sequence). This CDR3 region has 16 residues. CDR3 coding DNA: TGTGCCTGGGAGCCACAGGGGGCTCTTAGGGGCTATGGCTACACCTTC. This translates into CAWEPQGALRGYGYTF.

The rearrangement links TRBV6-1 to TRBJ1-1; D might be TRBD1 (5 bases). CDR1 is MNHNS, CDR2 SASEGT, per germline. Trimming removed 3 bases at V and 13 bases at J, with 15 bases between. The CDR3 has 12 residues. The CDR3 DNA sequence: TGTGCCAGCAGTGATAGGGGAGTCGGTAGTTTCTTT. The encoded protein is CASSDRGVGSFF.

The V and J genes are TRBV7-2 and TRBJ2-2, with 7 bases that match TRBD2. Germline values: CDR1 SGHTA, CDR2 FQGNSA. The CDR3 loop spans 14 amino acids. V shed 3 bases and J 6 bases; nucleotides not matched to a gene: 4. Here the CDR3 DNA reads TGTGCCAGCAGCTTGGGGGGGACTGCCGGGGAGCTGTTTTTT. Protein product: CASSLGGTAGELFF.

The chain employs TRBV19 and TRBJ1-4; D call uncertain. V lost 5 bases to trimming and J lost 0 bases, with 7 bases between them. From germline, CDR1 is LNHDA and CDR2 SQIVND (reference sequence). The CDR3 loop spans 14 amino acids. For the CDR3, the DNA is TGTGCCAGTAGTTCCGTTGCAACTAATGAAAAACTGTTTTTT. Protein: CASSSVATNEKLFF.

This sequence joins TRBV4-3 and TRBJ1-6; no clear D gene. This CDR3 contains 15 residues. The V gene's germline CDR1 is LGHNA and CDR2 YSLEER. Deletions cut 1 base from V and 7 bases from J, with 11 bases between. The CDR3 sequence: CASSQGTGRNSPLHF. CDR3 bases: TGCGCCAGCAGCCAAGGTACCGGGAGAAATTCACCCCTCCACTTT.

J is TRBJ2-7 and V is TRBV27, with TRBD2 matching 10 bases. The germline V gene has CDR1 MNHEY and CDR2 SMNVEV (reference sequence). V shed 5 bases and J 6 bases; nucleotides not matched to a gene: 7. This CDR3 contains 14 residues. The DNA of the CDR3 is TGTGCCAGCAGTCCAATAGCGGGGGGAGGCGAGCAGTACTTC. It translates to CASSPIAGGGEQYF.

The chain combines TRBV7-6 with TRBJ2-7; TRBD1 is a possible D gene (7 bases). Germline CDR1 and CDR2: SGHVS and FNYEAQ. The CDR3 consists of 15 residues. V lost 5 bases and J 3 bases, leaving 17 bases between the germline ends. The CDR3 loop is CASSQFAGQLYEQYF. The CDR3 DNA reads TGTGCCAGCAGCCAATTCGCGGGACAGCTCTACGAGCAGTACTTC.

V and J are TRBV19 and TRBJ1-3; D ambiguous. This CDR3 contains 16 residues. V lost 0 bases and J 0 bases, leaving 9 bases between the germline ends. Germline V gene lookup returns CDR1 LNHDA and CDR2 SQIVND (reference sequence). DNA for the CDR3: TGTGCCAGTAGTATAGACGGACCTCTCTCTGGAAACACCATATATTTT. Its protein product is CASSIDGPLSGNTIYF.

The genes are TRBV5-5 and TRBJ2-2; TRBD2 matches at 9 bases. V trimming: 2 bases; J trimming: 1 base; junction bases outside the gene matches: 3. The CDR3 spans 16 residues. CDR1 and CDR2 from the germline V gene are SGHKS and YYEKEE (reference sequence). The CDR3 loop reads CASSFAAGGNTGELFF. The CDR3 nucleotides read TGTGCCAGCAGCTTCGCAGCGGGGGGGAACACCGGGGAGCTGTTTTTT. Drawing the rest from reference TRBV5-5 and TRBJ2-2, the complete variable domain is DAGVTQSPTHLIKTRGQQVTLRCSPISGHKSVSWYQQVLGQGPQFIFQYYEKEERGRGNFPDRFSARQFPNYSSELNVNALLLGDSALYLCASSFAAGGNTGELFFGEGSRLTVL.

CDR3 region: CASSEHRSSYEQYF. For the CDR3, the DNA is TGTGCCAGCAGCGAACACAGGAGCTCCTACGAGCAGTACTTC. The chain has TRBV7-2 and TRBJ2-7; weak D call: TRBD1 (5 bases). The germline V gene has CDR1 SGHTA and CDR2 FQGNSA. Trimming removed 5 bases from V and 0 bases from J, with 11 bases in between. This CDR3 contains 14 residues. The whole variable domain, filled in from reference TRBV7-2 and TRBJ2-7, reads GAGVSQSPSNKVTEKGKDVELRCDPISGHTALYWYRQSLGQGLEFLIYFQGNSAPDKSGLPSDRFSAERTGGSVSTLTIQRTQQEDSAVYLCASSEHRSSYEQYFGPGTRLTVT.

The chain joins TRBV2 to TRBJ1-2, with 11 bases that match TRBD1. The CDR3 runs to 13 residues. Germline V CDR1 and CDR2: SNHLY, FYNNEI. J lost 3 bases, V lost 7 bases, and 1 base had no gene match. The CDR3 DNA reads as TGTGCCAGCAAGGACAGGGGGCACTATGGCTACACCTTC. Its protein is CASKDRGHYGYTF. The full variable domain, its missing parts supplied by reference TRBV2 and TRBJ1-2, is EPEVTQTPSHQVTQMGQEVILRCVPISNHLYFYWYRQILGQKVEFLVSFYNNEISEKSEIFDDQFSVERPDGSNFTLKIRSTKLEDSAMYFCASKDRGHYGYTFGSGTRLTVV.

The chain uses TRBV19 and TRBJ2-1, with D possibly TRBD2 on 5 matching bases. Per germline, CDR1 LNHDA and CDR2 SQIVND (reference sequence). There are 15 residues in the CDR3. Trimming removed 3 bases at V and 3 bases at J, with 12 bases between. Here the CDR3 reads CASSILIRDYNEQFF. CDR3 DNA: TGTGCCAGTAGTATCCTTATCCGGGACTACAATGAGCAGTTCTTC.

This chain joins TRBV9 and TRBJ1-3; the D gene is possibly TRBD1 (6 bases). Per the germline V gene, CDR1 is SGDLS and CDR2 is YYNGEE. The ends were cut back, 0 bases at V and 2 bases at J, with 9 bases in the middle. The CDR3 sequence is 15 residues long. The CDR3 nucleotides are TGTGCCAGCAGCGTAGCAGGGGCGGCTGGAAACACCATATATTTT. Its protein product is CASSVAGAAGNTIYF.

This clone appeared once. The chain uses TRBV7-9 and TRBJ1-2; D ambiguous. Germline loops: CDR1 SEHNR, CDR2 FQNEAQ (reference sequence). CDR3 length: 13 residues. V was trimmed by 1 base and J by 5 bases, leaving 8 bases between them. The CDR3 is CASSLGAVYGYTF. CDR3 bases: TGTGCCAGCAGCTTAGGGGCCGTTTATGGCTACACCTTC. Full variable domain (rest looked up from reference TRBV7-9 and TRBJ1-2): DTGVSQNPRHKITKRGQNVTFRCDPISEHNRLYWYRQTLGQGPEFLTYFQNEAQLEKSRLLSDRFSAERPKGSFSTLEIQRTEQGDSAMYLCASSLGAVYGYTFGSGTRLTVV.

V is TRBV6-1 and J is TRBJ2-7, with 10 positions matching TRBD1. Germline V gene sequence: CDR1 MNHNS, CDR2 SASEGT. Unmatched junction bases numbered 10, after V lost 2 bases and J lost 6 bases. CDR3 length: 16 residues. The CDR3 region has the DNA TGTGCCAGCAGTGAAAGTCATGGGACAGGGGCCGGCGAGCAGTACTTC. Translating gives CASSESHGTGAGEQYF.

V and J are TRBV7-2 and TRBJ1-2; D call uncertain. The V gene lost 3 bases and the J gene lost 12 bases, with 14 bases spanning the gap. CDR1 SGHTA and CDR2 FQGNSA come from the germline V gene. This CDR3 has 12 residues. The CDR3 protein is CASSFTDRVDTF. The CDR3, as DNA: TGTGCCAGCAGCTTCACTGACCGTGTAGACACCTTC.

The genes are TRBV5-1 and TRBJ1-6; 9 bases fit TRBD1. V shed 4 bases, J shed 8 bases, and the junction held 7 bases outside the gene matches. The germline V gene has CDR1 SGHRS and CDR2 YFSETQ. The CDR3 runs 15 residues. CDR3 residues: CASSLRTGADSPLHF. In DNA form, the CDR3 reads TGCGCCAGCAGCCTTCGGACAGGGGCCGATTCACCCCTCCACTTT. Full variable domain (rest looked up from reference TRBV5-1 and TRBJ1-6): KAGVTQTPRYLIKTRGQQVTLSCSPISGHRSVSWYQQTPGQGLQFLFEYFSETQRNKGNFPGRFSGRQFSNSRSEMNVSTLELGDSALYLCASSLRTGADSPLHFGNGTRLTVT.

The gene calls are TRBV7-9 and TRBJ1-5; TRBD1 matches 8 bases. This CDR3 contains 14 residues. The germline CDR1 and CDR2 sequences are SEHNR and FQNEAQ (reference sequence). V was pared by 3 bases and J by 5 bases, with 3 bases of the junction left unmatched. CDR3 protein: CASSFSTGDQPQHF. CDR3 sequence (DNA): TGTGCCAGCAGCTTTTCGACAGGGGATCAGCCCCAGCATTTT.

The chain combines TRBV9 with TRBJ2-7; 7 bases agree with TRBD2. The CDR3 runs to 15 residues. Trimming at V came to 0 bases and at J to 2 bases, leaving 5 bases not matched to a gene. CDR1 and CDR2 from the germline V gene are SGDLS and YYNGEE. CDR3 in amino acids: CASSVAAGPPYEQYF. As DNA, the CDR3 is TGTGCCAGCAGCGTAGCAGCGGGACCGCCCTACGAGCAGTACTTC.

The rearrangement links TRBV3-1 (or the pseudogene TRBV3-2) to TRBJ2-5, with a tentative D call TRBD1 (7 bases). V gave up 1 base and J gave up 1 base, with 13 bases separating them. Germline V gene data show CDR1 as LGHDT and CDR2 as YNNKEL (reference sequence). The CDR3 has 16 residues. CDR3 amino acids: CASSQVGGQSQETQYF. The CDR3 DNA sequence: TGTGCCAGCAGCCAAGTCGGGGGACAGAGCCAAGAGACCCAGTACTTC.